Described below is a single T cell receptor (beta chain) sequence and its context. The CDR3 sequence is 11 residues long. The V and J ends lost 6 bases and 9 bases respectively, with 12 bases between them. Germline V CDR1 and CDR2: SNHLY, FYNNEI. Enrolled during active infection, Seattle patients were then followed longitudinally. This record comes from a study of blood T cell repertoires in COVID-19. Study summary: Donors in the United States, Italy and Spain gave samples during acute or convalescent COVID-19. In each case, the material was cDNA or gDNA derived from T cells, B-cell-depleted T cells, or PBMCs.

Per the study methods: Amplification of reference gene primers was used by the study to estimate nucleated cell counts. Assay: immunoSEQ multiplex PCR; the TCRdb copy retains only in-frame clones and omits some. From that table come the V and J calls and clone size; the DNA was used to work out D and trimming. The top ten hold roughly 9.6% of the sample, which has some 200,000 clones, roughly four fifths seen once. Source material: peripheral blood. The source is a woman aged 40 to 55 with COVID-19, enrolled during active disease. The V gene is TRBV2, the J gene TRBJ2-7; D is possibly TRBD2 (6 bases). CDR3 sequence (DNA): TGTGCCAGCAGGTTGGGACTCGGGCAGTACGTC. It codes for CASRLGLGQYV.